This TCR beta chain was obtained from a study of blood T cell repertoires in COVID-19. For the study at large: Acute and convalescent COVID-19 specimens originated in the United States, Italy and Spain. Nucleic acid was either cDNA or gDNA, and it came from T cells, B-cell-depleted T cells, or PBMCs.

Enrolment of Seattle patients took place during active infection, and they were followed longitudinally. The ends were cut back, 0 bases at V and 1 base at J, with 10 bases in the middle. The CDR3 covers 15 residues. CDR1 is SGHNT, CDR2 YYREEE, per germline (reference sequence). Original data processing: Using reference gene primer amplification, nucleated cell counts were estimated. Sequencing was performed with immunoSEQ multiplex PCR; in TCRdb, only in-frame clones are kept and a portion is missing. V and J calls and clone size follow that table, whereas D and trimming were derived from the DNA. There are about 370,000 clones in the sample; over 75% occur only once, and 8% to 13% lies in the top ten.

The clonotype was recovered from a young woman with COVID-19, enrolled during active disease. V is TRBV5-4 and J is TRBJ2-5, with D possibly TRBD1 on 6 matching bases. Material: peripheral blood. The CDR3 region is CASSLEQGVQETQYF. The CDR3 region has the DNA TGTGCCAGCAGCTTGGAACAGGGTGTCCAAGAGACCCAGTACTTC. Full variable domain (outside the CDR3, taken from reference TRBV5-4 and TRBJ2-5): ETGVTQSPTHLIKTRGQQVTLRCSSQSGHNTVSWYQQALGQGPQFIFQYYREEENGRGNFPPRFSGLQFPNYSSELNVNALELDDSALYLCASSLEQGVQETQYFGPGTRLLVL.